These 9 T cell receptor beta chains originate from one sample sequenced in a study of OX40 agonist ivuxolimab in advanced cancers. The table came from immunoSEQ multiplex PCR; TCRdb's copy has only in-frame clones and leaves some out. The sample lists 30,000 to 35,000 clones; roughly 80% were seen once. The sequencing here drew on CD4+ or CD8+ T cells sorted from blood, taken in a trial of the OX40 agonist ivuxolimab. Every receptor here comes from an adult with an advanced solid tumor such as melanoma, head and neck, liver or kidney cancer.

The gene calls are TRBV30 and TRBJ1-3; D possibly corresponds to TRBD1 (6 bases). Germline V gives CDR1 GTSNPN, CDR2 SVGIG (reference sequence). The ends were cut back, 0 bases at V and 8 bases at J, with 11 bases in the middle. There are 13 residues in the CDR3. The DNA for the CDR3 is TGTGCCTGGAGTGTGAATAGGGGGGACACCATATATTTT. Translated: CAWSVNRGDTIYF.

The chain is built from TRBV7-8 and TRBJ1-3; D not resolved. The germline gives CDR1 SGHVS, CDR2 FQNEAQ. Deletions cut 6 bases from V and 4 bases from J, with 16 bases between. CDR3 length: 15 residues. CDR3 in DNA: TGTGCCAGCAGTGGAGGGCGTGCAAGAGGAAACACCATATATTTT. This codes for CASSGGRARGNTIYF.

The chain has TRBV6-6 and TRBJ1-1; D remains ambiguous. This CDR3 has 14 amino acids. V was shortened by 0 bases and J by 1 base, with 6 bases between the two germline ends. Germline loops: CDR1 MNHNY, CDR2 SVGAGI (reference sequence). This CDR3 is CASSYSKGNTEAFF. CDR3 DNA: TGTGCCAGCAGTTACTCGAAAGGGAACACTGAAGCTTTCTTT.

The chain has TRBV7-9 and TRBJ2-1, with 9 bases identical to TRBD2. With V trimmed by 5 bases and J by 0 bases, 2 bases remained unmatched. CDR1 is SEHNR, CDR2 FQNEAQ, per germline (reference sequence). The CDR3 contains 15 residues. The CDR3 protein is CASSVSGSSYNEQFF. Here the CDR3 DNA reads TGTGCCAGCAGCGTTAGCGGGAGCTCCTACAATGAGCAGTTCTTC.

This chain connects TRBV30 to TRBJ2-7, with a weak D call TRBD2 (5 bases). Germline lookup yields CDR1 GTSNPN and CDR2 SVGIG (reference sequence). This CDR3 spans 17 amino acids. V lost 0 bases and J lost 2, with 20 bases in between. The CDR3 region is CAWSVPPSSYPPYEQYF. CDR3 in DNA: TGTGCCTGGAGTGTACCTCCTAGCTCCTACCCCCCCTACGAGCAGTACTTC.

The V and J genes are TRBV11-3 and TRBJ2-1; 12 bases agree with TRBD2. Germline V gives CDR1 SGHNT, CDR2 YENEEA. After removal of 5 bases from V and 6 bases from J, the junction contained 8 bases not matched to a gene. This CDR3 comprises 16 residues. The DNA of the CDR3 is TGTGCCAGCAGCATCCTACTAGCGGGAGGCCTCAATGAGCAGTTCTTC. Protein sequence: CASSILLAGGLNEQFF.

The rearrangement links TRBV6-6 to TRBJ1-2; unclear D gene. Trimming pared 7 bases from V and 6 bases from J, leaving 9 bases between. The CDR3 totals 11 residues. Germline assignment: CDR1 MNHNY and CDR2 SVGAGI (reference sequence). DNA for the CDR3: TGTGCCAGCACCCAAGGTAATGGCTACACCTTC. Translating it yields CASTQGNGYTF.

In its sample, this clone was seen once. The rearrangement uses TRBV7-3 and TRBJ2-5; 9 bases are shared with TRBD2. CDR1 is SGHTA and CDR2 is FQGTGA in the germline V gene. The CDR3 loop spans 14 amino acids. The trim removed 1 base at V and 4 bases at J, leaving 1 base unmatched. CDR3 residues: CASSLSGGAETQYF. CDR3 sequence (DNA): TGTGCCAGCAGCTTAAGCGGGGGGGCAGAGACCCAGTACTTC.

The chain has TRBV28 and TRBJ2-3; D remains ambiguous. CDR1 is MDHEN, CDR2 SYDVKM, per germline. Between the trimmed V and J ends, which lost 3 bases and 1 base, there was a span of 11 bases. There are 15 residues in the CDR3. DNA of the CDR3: TGTGCCAGCAGTTTCCCACCACTGGGCACAGATACGCAGTATTTT. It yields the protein CASSFPPLGTDTQYF.